Below are 16 T cell receptor beta chains sequenced from a single sample in a study of PD-1 blockade in classical Hodgkin lymphoma. After autologous stem cell transplantation all patients relapsed, and prior brentuximab vedotin exposure differed between cohorts. The CD4+ T cells used were purified from thawed PBMCs through magnetic negative selection. The assay was immunoSEQ multiplex PCR, and TCRdb's table has in-frame clones only and misses some. The sample has approximately 7,100 clones; 70% to 90% are singletons. The starting material was CD4+ T cells from blood, obtained at baseline. These receptor sequences come from a human donor with classical Hodgkin lymphoma.

V and J are TRBV5-4 and TRBJ2-1; 8 nucleotides match TRBD1. CDR1 is SGHNT, CDR2 YYREEE, per germline (reference sequence). The CDR3 is 15 amino acids. The CDR3 spells CGSSLGQVPYNEQFF. CDR3 coding DNA: TGTGGGAGCAGCTTGGGACAGGTCCCCTACAATGAGCAGTTCTTC.

The chain has TRBV5-1 and TRBJ1-3; no definite D call. Germline V gene lookup returns CDR1 SGHRS and CDR2 YFSETQ. V was shortened by 5 bases and J by 0 bases, with 12 bases between the two germline ends. CDR3 length equals 15 residues. The CDR3 protein is CASRAQVSSGNTIYF. DNA for the CDR3: TGCGCCAGCAGGGCTCAGGTGAGCTCTGGAAACACCATATATTTT.

This rearrangement joins TRBV10-1 to TRBJ2-3; D is ambiguous. V lost 0 bases and J lost 0, with 10 bases in between. CDR1 is WNHNN, CDR2 SYGVQD, per germline (reference sequence). The CDR3 is made up of 16 amino acids. CDR3 residues: CASSESLAASTDTQYF. Written as DNA, the CDR3 is TGCGCCAGCAGTGAGTCGCTGGCAGCTAGCACAGATACGCAGTATTTT.

The chain joins TRBV19 to TRBJ1-5; D is undetermined. Trimming took off 7 bases at V and 9 bases at J, with 13 bases between the two ends. Germline CDR1 and CDR2: LNHDA and SQIVND (reference sequence). CDR3 length: 12 residues. CDR3 protein: CASNLPSLPQHF. The DNA for the CDR3 is TGTGCCAGTAACCTACCCTCATTGCCCCAGCATTTT.

This chain connects TRBV27 to TRBJ1-5; 10 bases agree with TRBD1. CDR3 length equals 16 residues. CDR1 MNHEY and CDR2 SMNVEV come from the germline V gene (reference sequence). V lost 8 bases to trimming and J lost 1 base; unmatched junction nucleotides: 8. CDR3 DNA: TGTGCCAGCCGTGACAGGGGGCTGGAGAGCAATCAGCCCCAGCATTTT. Translating gives CASRDRGLESNQPQHF.

The chain links TRBV7-2 to TRBJ2-3; TRBD2 matches 8 bases. The V and J ends lost 5 bases and 0 bases, in that order; junction bases with no gene match: 7. CDR1 and CDR2 from the germline V gene are SGHTA and FQGNSA. The CDR3 length is 16 residues. This CDR3 is CASSQWRGVSTDTQYF. In DNA form, the CDR3 reads TGTGCCAGCAGCCAGTGGCGGGGGGTTAGCACAGATACGCAGTATTTT.

The V gene is TRBV5-8, the J gene TRBJ1-5; no reliable D call. Germline CDR1 SGHTS, CDR2 YDEGEE. CDR3 size: 15 residues. Trimming stripped 0 bases from V and 7 bases from J, with 14 bases between. The chain's CDR3 is CASSLEVGSGQPQHF. The CDR3, as DNA: TGTGCCAGCAGCTTGGAGGTGGGGTCGGGACAGCCCCAGCATTTT.

This rearrangement joins TRBV2 to TRBJ2-5, with TRBD2 identical over 11 bases. From germline, CDR1 is SNHLY and CDR2 FYNNEI. This CDR3 contains 13 residues. V dropped 11 bases and J dropped 4; count of bases not matched to a gene: 6. The CDR3 DNA sequence: TGTGCCGGCAAGACTAGCGGGGTAGAGACCCAGTACTTC. This sequence encodes CAGKTSGVETQYF. Drawing the rest from reference TRBV2 and TRBJ2-5, the complete variable domain is EPEVTQTPSHQVTQMGQEVILRCVPISNHLYFYWYRQILGQKVEFLVSFYNNEISEKSEIFDDQFSVERPDGSNFTLKIRSTKLEDSAMYFCAGKTSGVETQYFGPGTRLLVL.

The J gene is TRBJ1-5, the V gene TRBV19, with D possibly being TRBD1 (5 bases). The CDR3 length is 16 residues. From germline, CDR1 is LNHDA and CDR2 SQIVND (reference sequence). The V gene lost 5 bases and the J gene lost 2 bases, with 16 bases spanning the gap. The CDR3: CASSLRRGGGNQPQHF. The CDR3 bases are TGTGCCAGTAGTCTCCGGCGGGGGGGAGGCAATCAGCCCCAGCATTTT.

The V gene is TRBV9, the J gene TRBJ2-1; 7 bases match TRBD1. V was clipped by 0 bases and J by 7 bases; unmatched bases: 7. CDR3 size: 15 residues. CDR1 is SGDLS and CDR2 is YYNGEE in the germline V gene. The CDR3 nucleotides read TGTGCCAGCAGCGTAGTGACAGGGAAGTCGAATGAGCAGTTCTTC. It yields the protein CASSVVTGKSNEQFF.

The rearrangement joins TRBV9 to TRBJ2-2; 10 nucleotides line up with TRBD1. CDR3 size: 16 residues. Per the germline V gene, CDR1 is SGDLS and CDR2 is YYNGEE. J lost 5 bases, V lost 3 bases, and 7 bases had no gene match. The CDR3 nucleotides read TGTGCCAGCAGCGCCCGGACAGGGGGAAATACCGGGGAGCTGTTTTTT. Residues: CASSARTGGNTGELFF. Supplemented by reference TRBV9 and TRBJ2-2, the full variable domain reads DSGVTQTPKHLITATGQRVTLRCSPRSGDLSVYWYQQSLDQGLQFLIQYYNGEERAKGNILERFSAQQFPDLHSELNLSSLELGDSALYFCASSARTGGNTGELFFGEGSRLTVL.

For the CDR3, the DNA is TGTGCCAGCAGTGTAGGCGATTCCTACGAGCAGTACTTC. Protein sequence: CASSVGDSYEQYF. The chain couples TRBV25-1 to TRBJ2-7; D unclear. The CDR3 covers 13 residues. V lost 4 bases and J lost 1, with 8 bases in between. CDR1 and CDR2 from the germline V gene are MGHDK and SYGVNS.

This chain connects TRBV14 to TRBJ2-1; D is unclear. The CDR3 is 16 amino acids. Trimming cost V 2 bases and J 0 bases, with 11 bases left between them. Looked up from germline, CDR1 is SGHDN and CDR2 is FVKESK. In nucleotides, the CDR3 is TGTGCCAGCAGCCAAATTACACCCAGCTCCTACAATGAGCAGTTCTTC. Translation: CASSQITPSSYNEQFF.

The CDR3 nucleotides are TGTGCCAGCAGCTTGTTGTCAGCCGGGGAGACCCAGTACTTC. It translates to CASSLLSAGETQYF. The chain couples TRBV5-5 to TRBJ2-5; D uncertain. V was cut by 1 base and J by 5 bases, with 12 bases left in between. The CDR3 is 14 amino acids. CDR1 and CDR2 from the germline V gene are SGHKS and YYEKEE (reference sequence).

The rearrangement links TRBV5-6 to TRBJ2-2, with a tentative D call TRBD1 (5 bases). V dropped 3 bases and J dropped 7 bases, with 16 bases sitting between them. The CDR3 is 15 amino acids. Germline V gene lookup returns CDR1 SGHDT and CDR2 YYEEEE. The CDR3 loop is CASSSGQGRGGELFF. In DNA form, the CDR3 reads TGTGCCAGCAGCTCCGGACAAGGACGTGGCGGGGAGCTGTTTTTT.

Comment on this clone: Within the sample, other DNA sequences also encode this same CDR3. The V and J genes are TRBV5-1 and TRBJ1-1, with 7 bases lining up with TRBD1. From germline, CDR1 is SGHRS and CDR2 YFSETQ. V dropped 6 bases and J dropped 2; count of bases not matched to a gene: 4. The CDR3 is 13 amino acids. CDR3 nucleotide sequence: TGCGCCAGCACTCGGGACAGTAACACTGAAGCTTTCTTT. As protein: CASTRDSNTEAFF.